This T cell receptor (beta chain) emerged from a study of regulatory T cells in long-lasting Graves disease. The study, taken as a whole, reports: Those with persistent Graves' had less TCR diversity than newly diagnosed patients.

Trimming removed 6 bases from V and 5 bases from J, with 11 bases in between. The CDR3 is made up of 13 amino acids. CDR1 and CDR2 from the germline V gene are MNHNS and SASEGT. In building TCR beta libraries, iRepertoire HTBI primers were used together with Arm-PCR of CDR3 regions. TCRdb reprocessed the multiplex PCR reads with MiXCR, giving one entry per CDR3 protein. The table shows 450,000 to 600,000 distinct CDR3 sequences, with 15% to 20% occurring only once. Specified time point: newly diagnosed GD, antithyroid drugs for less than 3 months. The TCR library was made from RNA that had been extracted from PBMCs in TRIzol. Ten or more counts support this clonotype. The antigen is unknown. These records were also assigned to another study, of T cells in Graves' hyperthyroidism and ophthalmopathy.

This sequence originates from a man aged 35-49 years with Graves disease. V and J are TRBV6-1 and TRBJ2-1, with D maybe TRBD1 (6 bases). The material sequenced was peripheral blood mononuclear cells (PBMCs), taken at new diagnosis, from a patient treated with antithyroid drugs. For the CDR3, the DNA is TGTGCCAGCAGCGGGACACGGGACAATGAGCAGTTCTTC. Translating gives CASSGTRDNEQFF.